This T cell receptor (beta chain) was profiled in a study of blood T cell repertoires in COVID-19. About the study: Sample material is recorded as cDNA or gDNA derived from T cells, B-cell-depleted T cells, or PBMCs.

V lost 2 bases, J lost 1 base, and 2 bases stayed unmatched. Per germline, CDR1 MNHEY and CDR2 SVGAGI. The CDR3 sequence is 15 residues long. This clone turned up a few times. Source study methods: Quantification of nucleated cells was approximated via reference gene primer amplification. Libraries were prepared by immunoSEQ multiplex PCR; TCRdb keeps only in-frame clonotypes and omits some of them. V, J and clone size are those of that table, while D and trimming were read from the DNA. Of roughly 290,000 clones in the sample, 70% to 90% are singletons; the top ten hold under 15%. Input material: peripheral blood. This TCR came from a woman aged 55-75 years with acute or convalescent COVID-19. V gene TRBV6-5 combines with J gene TRBJ2-7, with TRBD1 matching over 10 bases. In nucleotides, the CDR3 is TGTGCCAGCAGTTACCGGGACAGGGGTTCCTACGAGCAGTACTTC. Residues: CASSYRDRGSYEQYF.